The count of the clone carrying this T cell receptor (beta chain) is one. The antigen remains unidentified. Treatment indicated: some 20 received Ad26.COV2.S at low or high dose, single or two shots; 5 received placebo; per-sample allocation not given. At day 63 after the first vaccine or placebo injection, samples were drawn. Profiling relied on immunoSEQ multiplex PCR, and the TCRdb table lists in-frame clones only, not all of them. The sample lists some 290,000 clones, about 82% occurring once. These data come from a study of Ad26.COV2.S vaccination and SARS-CoV-2 variants. Germline CDR1 ENHRY, CDR2 SYGVKD. V gave up 6 bases and J gave up 3 bases, with 21 bases separating them. The CDR3 is 16 residues long. General study results and limits: Breadth, reportedly substantial, characterized the spike-specific CD8+ and CD4+ T cell responses after vaccination.

The material sequenced was peripheral blood, taken in a trial of Ad26.COV2.S vaccine versus placebo. V and J are TRBV10-3 and TRBJ2-7; D might be TRBD1 (6 bases). The sequence was obtained from a person between 18 and 60 years old who received the Ad26.COV2.S COVID-19 vaccine or a placebo. The CDR3 region has the DNA TGTGCCATCAGGGGTCTACAGGGTGGTGGGGACTACGAGCAGTACTTC. Protein product: CAIRGLQGGGDYEQYF.